Presented here are 18 T cell receptor beta chains from one specimen sequenced in a study of shared clonotypes between healthy human individuals. Method: immunoSEQ multiplex PCR; TCRdb's copy keeps in-frame clones and lacks some. The top ten hold more than 10% of the sample, which has about 500,000 clones, approximately 71% seen once. The specimen was PBMCs. All receptors come from a woman between 40 and 55 years old in good health. Some clones in this sample may be carry-over from other donors' samples.

This clone appeared a single time. Other DNA sequences within the sample encode an identical CDR3. The chain combines TRBV18 with TRBJ2-7, with 7 bases matching TRBD1. The CDR3 loop spans 14 amino acids. The V gene's germline CDR1 is KGHSH and CDR2 LQKENI. V shed 3 bases and J 2 bases; nucleotides not matched to a gene: 4. The CDR3 spells CASSPPGQPYEQYF. Here the CDR3 DNA reads TGTGCCAGCTCACCCCCGGGACAGCCCTACGAGCAGTACTTC.

The rearrangement links TRBV6-1 to TRBJ2-2; 7 bases align to TRBD2. The germline gives CDR1 MNHNS, CDR2 SASEGT. Germline trimming cut 1 base from V and 4 bases from J; bases unmatched to any gene: 6. The CDR3 consists of 16 residues. The CDR3 region is CASSEVTGGSTGELFF. CDR3 bases: TGTGCCAGCAGTGAAGTCACGGGAGGCTCCACCGGGGAGCTGTTTTTT.

The chain is built from TRBV15 and TRBJ1-4; D gene uncertain. The CDR3 is made up of 14 amino acids. V lost 5 bases and J 3 bases, leaving 10 bases between the germline ends. Looked up from germline, CDR1 is LNHNV and CDR2 is YYDKDF (reference sequence). In DNA, the CDR3 is TGTGCCACCAGCCACGGGATAGCTAATGAAAAACTGTTTTTT. It encodes CATSHGIANEKLFF.

As for this clone: Other DNA variants within this sample encode the same CDR3. V usage is TRBV20-1 and J usage is TRBJ1-1, with a possible D match to TRBD1 (5 bases). The germline V gene has CDR1 DFQATT and CDR2 SNEGSKA (reference sequence). Between the trimmed V and J ends, which lost 6 bases and 4 bases, there was a span of 9 bases. This CDR3 is built from 11 residues. The CDR3 protein is CSARAGTEAFF. The DNA of the CDR3 is TGCAGTGCCAGGGCGGGCACTGAAGCTTTCTTT.

This sequence joins TRBV30 and TRBJ1-1; D not certain. Germline V gives CDR1 GTSNPN, CDR2 SVGIG (reference sequence). Deletions cut 4 bases from V and 4 bases from J, with 13 bases between. The CDR3 spans 13 residues. The CDR3 reads CAWTQVSGTEAFF. Written as DNA, the CDR3 is TGTGCCTGGACGCAGGTGTCGGGCACTGAAGCTTTCTTT.

The CDR3 coding sequence is TGTGCCAGCAGCCTAATCCCCGGGACCAACAATGAGCAGTTCTTC. This translates into CASSLIPGTNNEQFF. This chain connects TRBV7-6 to TRBJ2-1; D possibly uses TRBD1 or TRBD2 (5 bases each). V was trimmed by 5 bases and J by 5 bases, leaving 16 bases between them. The CDR3 loop spans 15 amino acids. Per germline, CDR1 SGHVS and CDR2 FNYEAQ. Supplemented by reference TRBV7-6 and TRBJ2-1, the full variable domain reads GAGVSQSPRYKVTKRGQDVALRCDPISGHVSLYWYRQALGQGPEFLTYFNYEAQQDKSGLPNDRFSAERPEGSISTLTIQRTEQRDSAMYRCASSLIPGTNNEQFFGPGTRLTVL.

The chain has TRBV11-2 and TRBJ2-7; 9 bases are shared with TRBD2. The CDR3 has 15 residues. V was clipped by 5 bases and J by 0 bases; unmatched bases: 5. Germline loops: CDR1 SGHAT, CDR2 FQNNGV. CDR3 DNA sequence: TGTGCCAGCAGCACGCTTAGCGGGAGCTCCTACGAGCAGTACTTC. Protein: CASSTLSGSSYEQYF. Complete variable domain (other parts from reference TRBV11-2 and TRBJ2-7): EAGVAQSPRYKIIEKRQSVAFWCNPISGHATLYWYQQILGQGPKLLIQFQNNGVVDDSQLPKDRFSAERLKGVDSTLKIQPAKLEDSAVYLCASSTLSGSSYEQYFGPGTRLTVT.

Turning to this clone: With only one base between it and a far larger clone, this is likely a read error. This sample includes further DNA sequences coding for the same CDR3. V usage is TRBV7-9 and J usage is TRBJ2-7; TRBD2 agrees at 8 bases. Germline CDR1 is SEHNR and CDR2 is FQNEAQ (reference sequence). This CDR3 has 15 residues. The CDR3 region is CASSPRGAGEVEQYF. CDR3 DNA: TGCGCCAGCAGCCCCCGTGGAGCGGGAGAGGTCGAGCAGTACTTC. Looking up the rest from reference TRBV7-9 and TRBJ2-7 gives the full variable domain: DTGVSQNPRHKITKRGQNVTFRCDPISEHNRLYWYRQTLGQGPEFLTYFQNEAQLEKSRLLSDRFSAERPKGSFSTLEIQRTEQGDSAMYLCASSPRGAGEVEQYFGPGTRLTVT.

The CDR3 here is CASSQTGPFLNYGYTF. The CDR3 coding sequence is TGCGCCAGCAGCCAAACGGGACCCTTCTTGAACTATGGCTACACCTTC. V and J are TRBV4-1 and TRBJ1-2; D possibly corresponds to TRBD1 (5 bases). This CDR3 is 16 amino acids long. Germline CDR1 is MGHRA and CDR2 is YSYEKL. Trimming stripped 2 bases from V and 2 bases from J, with 15 bases between.

This clone was detected a few times. V and J are TRBV5-4 and TRBJ2-1, with 13 bases identical to TRBD2. The V segment lost 6 bases and the J segment 7 bases; nucleotides outside the gene matches: 7. The length of the CDR3 is 15 residues. Germline V gene lookup returns CDR1 SGHNT and CDR2 YYREEE (reference sequence). In DNA form, the CDR3 reads TGTGCCAGCACCTCCGGACTAGCGGGAGCAAATGAGCAGTTCTTC. It yields the protein CASTSGLAGANEQFF.

V usage is TRBV20-1 and J usage is TRBJ2-2; D possibly corresponds to TRBD2 (5 bases). Looked up from germline, CDR1 is DFQATT and CDR2 is SNEGSKA (reference sequence). Trimming took 3 bases from V and 6 from J, leaving 5 bases between them. This CDR3 is built from 11 residues. The CDR3, as DNA: TGCAGTGCTAGGAGGGCCGGGGAGCTGTTTTTT. This codes for CSARRAGELFF.

This rearrangement joins TRBV10-3 to TRBJ2-3; D call uncertain. Trimming stripped 0 bases from V and 2 bases from J, with 0 bases between. The CDR3 has 12 residues. Germline V gene lookup returns CDR1 ENHRY and CDR2 SYGVKD. The chain's CDR3 is CAISESTDTQYF. DNA for the CDR3: TGTGCCATCAGTGAGTCCACAGATACGCAGTATTTT.

The V gene is TRBV7-6, the J gene TRBJ2-7; no clear D gene. The CDR3 covers 14 residues. Germline V gene data show CDR1 as SGHVS and CDR2 as FNYEAQ. Trimming removed 5 bases at V and 1 base at J, with 12 bases between. The CDR3 is CASSTSEVSYEQYF. CDR3 coding DNA: TGTGCCAGCAGCACCTCTGAGGTTTCCTACGAGCAGTACTTC.

The chain has TRBV6-1 and TRBJ2-7; D unclear. V shed 3 bases and J shed 3 bases, with 15 bases lying between them. The germline CDR1 and CDR2 sequences are MNHNS and SASEGT. The CDR3 sequence is 15 residues long. The CDR3 protein is CASSDLEEKFYEQYF. The CDR3 DNA reads as TGTGCCAGCAGTGATCTTGAGGAGAAATTCTACGAGCAGTACTTC.

The chain uses TRBV5-6 and TRBJ2-6; D not resolved. CDR1 is SGHDT and CDR2 is YYEEEE in the germline V gene. This CDR3 spans 16 amino acids. The V gene lost 4 bases and the J gene lost 0 bases, with 11 bases spanning the gap. CDR3: CASSPYAYSGANVLTF. CDR3 sequence (DNA): TGTGCCAGCAGCCCGTACGCGTACTCTGGGGCCAACGTCCTGACTTTC.

Regarding this clone: Additional DNA sequences in this sample encode the identical CDR3. The V and J genes are TRBV13 and TRBJ1-1; D gene unclear. V lost 1 base and J 2 bases, leaving 5 bases between the germline ends. Germline CDR1 reads PRHDT; CDR2 reads FYEKMQ (reference sequence). The CDR3 has 13 residues. The CDR3 protein is CASSLDLNTEAFF. CDR3 nucleotide sequence: TGTGCCAGCAGCTTAGATCTAAACACTGAAGCTTTCTTT.

Notes on this clone: This same CDR3 is encoded by further DNA sequences in the sample. This chain connects TRBV5-6 to TRBJ2-3; unclear D gene. Germline CDR1 reads SGHDT; CDR2 reads YYEEEE. The CDR3 has 14 residues. The V end was cut by 1 base, the J end by 0 bases, with 6 bases between. The CDR3 DNA is TGTGCCAGCAGCTTGACGAGTAGCACAGATACGCAGTATTTT. Translation: CASSLTSSTDTQYF.

This sequence joins TRBV6-5 and TRBJ1-1, with D possibly being TRBD1 (6 bases). V was shortened by 6 bases and J by 0 bases, with 14 bases between the two germline ends. This CDR3 is built from 15 residues. Germline loops: CDR1 MNHEY, CDR2 SVGAGI. This CDR3 is CASSRARTVNTEAFF. CDR3 DNA: TGTGCCAGCAGCCGCGCAAGGACAGTGAACACTGAAGCTTTCTTT.